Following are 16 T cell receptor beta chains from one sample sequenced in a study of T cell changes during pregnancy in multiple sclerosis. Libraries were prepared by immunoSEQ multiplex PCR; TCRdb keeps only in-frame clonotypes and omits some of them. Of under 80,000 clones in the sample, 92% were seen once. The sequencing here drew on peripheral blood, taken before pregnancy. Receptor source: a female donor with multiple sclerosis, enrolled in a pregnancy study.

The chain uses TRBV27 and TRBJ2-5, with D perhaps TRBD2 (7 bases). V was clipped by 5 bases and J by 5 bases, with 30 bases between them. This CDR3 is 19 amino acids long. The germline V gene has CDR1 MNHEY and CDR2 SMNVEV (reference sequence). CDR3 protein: CASSPRGDRGRGKRETQYF. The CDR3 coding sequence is TGTGCCAGCAGTCCTCGGGGGGACCGGGGCAGGGGTAAACGGGAGACCCAGTACTTC.

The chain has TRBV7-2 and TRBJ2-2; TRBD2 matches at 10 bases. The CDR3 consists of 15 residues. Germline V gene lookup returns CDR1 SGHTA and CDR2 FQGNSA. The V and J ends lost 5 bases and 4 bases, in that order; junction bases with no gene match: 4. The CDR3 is CASSPTSGRTGELFF. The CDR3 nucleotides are TGTGCCAGCAGCCCGACTAGCGGGCGCACCGGGGAGCTGTTTTTT.

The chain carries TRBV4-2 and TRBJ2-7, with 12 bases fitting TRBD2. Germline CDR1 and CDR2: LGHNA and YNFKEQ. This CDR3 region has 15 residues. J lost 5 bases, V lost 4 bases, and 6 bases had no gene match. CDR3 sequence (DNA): TGTGCCAGCAGCCCGACTAGCGGGAGCTACCACGAGCAGTACTTC. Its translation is CASSPTSGSYHEQYF.

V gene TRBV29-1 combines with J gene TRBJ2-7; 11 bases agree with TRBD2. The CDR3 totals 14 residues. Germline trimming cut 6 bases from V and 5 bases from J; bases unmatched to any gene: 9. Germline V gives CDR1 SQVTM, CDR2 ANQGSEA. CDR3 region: CSVSLSGRANEQYF. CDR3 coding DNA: TGCAGCGTATCTCTTAGCGGGAGGGCCAACGAGCAGTACTTC.

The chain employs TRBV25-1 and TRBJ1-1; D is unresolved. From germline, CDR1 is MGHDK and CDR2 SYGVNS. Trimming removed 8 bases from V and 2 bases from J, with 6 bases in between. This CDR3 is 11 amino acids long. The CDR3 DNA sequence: TGTGCCAGCGTACACAACACTGAAGCTTTCTTT. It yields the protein CASVHNTEAFF.

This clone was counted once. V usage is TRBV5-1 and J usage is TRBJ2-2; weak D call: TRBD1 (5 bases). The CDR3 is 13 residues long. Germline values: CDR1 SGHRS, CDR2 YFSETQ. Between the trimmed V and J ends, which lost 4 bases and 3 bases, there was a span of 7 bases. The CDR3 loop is CASSVGDTGELFF. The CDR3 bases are TGCGCCAGCAGCGTAGGGGACACCGGGGAGCTGTTTTTT.

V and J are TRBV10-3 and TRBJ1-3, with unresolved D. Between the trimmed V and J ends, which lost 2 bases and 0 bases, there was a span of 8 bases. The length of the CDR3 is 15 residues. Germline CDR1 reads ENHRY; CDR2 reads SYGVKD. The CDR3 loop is CAISETPGSGNTIYF. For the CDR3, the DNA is TGTGCCATCAGTGAGACCCCGGGCTCTGGAAACACCATATATTTT.

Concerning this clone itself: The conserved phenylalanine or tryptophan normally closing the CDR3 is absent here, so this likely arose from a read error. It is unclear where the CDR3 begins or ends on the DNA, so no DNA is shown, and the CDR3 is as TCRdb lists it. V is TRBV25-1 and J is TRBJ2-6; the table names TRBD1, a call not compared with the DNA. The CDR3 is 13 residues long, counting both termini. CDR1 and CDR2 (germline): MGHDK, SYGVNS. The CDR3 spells CASSLPAGQEPPR.

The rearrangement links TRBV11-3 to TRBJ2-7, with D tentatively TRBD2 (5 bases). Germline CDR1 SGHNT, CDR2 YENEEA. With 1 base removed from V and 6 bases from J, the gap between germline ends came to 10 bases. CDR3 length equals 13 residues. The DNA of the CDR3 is TGTGCCAGCAGCTTAGTGTTGCGGGCCGAGCAGTACTTC. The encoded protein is CASSLVLRAEQYF.

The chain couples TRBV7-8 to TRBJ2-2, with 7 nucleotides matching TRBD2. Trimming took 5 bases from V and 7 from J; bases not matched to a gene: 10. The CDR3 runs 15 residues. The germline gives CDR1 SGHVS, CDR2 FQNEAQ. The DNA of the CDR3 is TGTGCCAGCAGCCCCTTCCCCCGGACTAGCGGGGAGCTGTTTTTT. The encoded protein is CASSPFPRTSGELFF.

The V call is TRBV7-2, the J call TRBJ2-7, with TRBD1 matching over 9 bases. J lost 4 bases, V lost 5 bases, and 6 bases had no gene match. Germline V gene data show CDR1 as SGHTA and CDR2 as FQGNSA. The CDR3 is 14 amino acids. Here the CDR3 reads CASSAGTGSYEQYF. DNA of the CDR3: TGTGCCAGCAGCGCCGGGACAGGGTCTTACGAGCAGTACTTC.

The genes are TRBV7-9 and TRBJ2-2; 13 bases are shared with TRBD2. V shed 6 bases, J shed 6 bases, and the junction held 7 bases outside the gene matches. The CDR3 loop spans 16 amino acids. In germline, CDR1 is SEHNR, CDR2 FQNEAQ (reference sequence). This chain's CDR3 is CASRSLAGGPPGELFF. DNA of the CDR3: TGTGCCAGCAGGTCACTAGCGGGAGGGCCCCCCGGGGAGCTGTTTTTT.

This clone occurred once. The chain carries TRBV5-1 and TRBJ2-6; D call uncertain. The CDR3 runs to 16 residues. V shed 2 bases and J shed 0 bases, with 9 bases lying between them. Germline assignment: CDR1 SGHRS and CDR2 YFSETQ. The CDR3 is CASSFQQLSGANVLTF. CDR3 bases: TGCGCCAGCAGCTTCCAACAGCTCTCTGGGGCCAACGTCCTGACTTTC.

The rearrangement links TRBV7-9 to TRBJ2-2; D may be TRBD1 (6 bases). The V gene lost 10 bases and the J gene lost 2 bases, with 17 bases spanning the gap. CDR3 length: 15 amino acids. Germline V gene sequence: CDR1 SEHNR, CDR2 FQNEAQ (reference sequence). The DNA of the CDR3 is TGTGCCAACCGCGCACCGGGACAAAACACCGGGGAGCTGTTTTTT. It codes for CANRAPGQNTGELFF.

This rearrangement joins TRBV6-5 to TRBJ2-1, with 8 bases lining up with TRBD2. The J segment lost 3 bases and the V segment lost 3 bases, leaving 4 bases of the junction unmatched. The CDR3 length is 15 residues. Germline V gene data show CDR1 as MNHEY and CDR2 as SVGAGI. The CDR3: CASSYVREGYNEQFF. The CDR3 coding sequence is TGTGCCAGCAGTTATGTACGGGAGGGCTACAATGAGCAGTTCTTC.

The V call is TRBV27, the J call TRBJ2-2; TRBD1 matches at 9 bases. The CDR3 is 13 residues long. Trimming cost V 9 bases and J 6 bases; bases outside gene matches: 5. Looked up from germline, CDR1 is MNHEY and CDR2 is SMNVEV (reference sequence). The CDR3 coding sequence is TGTGCCAGTCGGACAGGGGTCGCCGGGGAGCTGTTTTTT. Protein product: CASRTGVAGELFF.